Each of the 25 T cell receptor beta chains below was sequenced from the same sample in a study of tumor-infiltrating lymphocytes in primary liver carcinoma. Production of TCR beta cDNA used roughly 480 ng total RNA together with a constant-region primer. Each TCR beta library was derived from three nested multiplex PCR rounds that employed slightly modified ARM-PCR. Rounds one and two of PCR, each of roughly 11 cycles, were primed with TRBV1-TRBV30 forward primers and a C-beta reverse primer. In TCRdb, the multiplex PCR reads were re-called with MiXCR into one record per CDR3 protein. The sample lists about 74,000 distinct CDR3 sequences; almost 70% were seen once. The source material, about 17-31 mg of unsorted bulk tissue, was used to co-extract RNA and DNA. Source material: liver tumor tissue from sampling region 4. Subset in this sample: tumor region T4, right-lateral pole. These receptors were collected from a man aged 40-55 years with primary liver carcinoma and hepatitis B virus infection.

V gene TRBV7-3 combines with J gene TRBJ2-1; 9 nucleotides line up with TRBD2. The CDR3 is 16 amino acids. CDR1 SGHTA and CDR2 FQGTGA come from the germline V gene. V lost 1 base, J lost 3 bases, and 4 bases stayed unmatched. The CDR3 DNA reads TGTGCCAGCAGCTTAAGGGCTAGCGGGGTCTACAATGAGCAGTTCTTC. This translates into CASSLRASGVYNEQFF.

Notes on this clonotype: One junction end disagrees with the germline gene, perhaps due to a read error. V usage is TRBV11-3 and J usage is TRBJ1-1, with no clear D. This CDR3 has 13 amino acids. Germline V gives CDR1 SGHNT, CDR2 YENEEA. CDR3 nucleotide sequence: TGTGCCAGCAGCTTAGCATGGGAGACTGAAGCTTTCTTC. Translating it yields CASSLAWETEAFF.

On this clonotype: One end of the junction varies from germline; a read error may be responsible. The J gene is TRBJ2-1, the V gene TRBV6-6, with TRBD2 matching over 7 bases. Germline lookup yields CDR1 MNHNY and CDR2 SVGAGI (reference sequence). The CDR3 totals 15 residues. The CDR3 loop reads CASSLGPAGSNEQLF. The CDR3 bases are TGTGCCAGCAGCCTCGGACCAGCGGGATCGAATGAGCAGTTGTTC.

As concerns this clonotype: This CDR3 fails to terminate in the conserved phenylalanine or tryptophan, so it likely reflects a read error. Because the CDR3's place on the DNA is in doubt, the DNA is left out and the CDR3 is given as listed by TCRdb. The rearrangement links TRBV6-1 to TRBJ2-7; the table calls TRBD2, which could not be checked here. The CDR3 is 13 amino acids long, termini counted. CDR1 MNHNS and CDR2 SASEGT come from the germline V gene. This CDR3 is CASSGTSGYEHYY.

The chain recombines TRBV9 with TRBJ2-5, with a possible D match to TRBD1 (6 bases). Looked up from germline, CDR1 is SGDLS and CDR2 is YYNGEE. The ends were cut back, 0 bases at V and 3 bases at J, with 9 bases in the middle. This CDR3 spans 14 amino acids. The CDR3 reads CASSVGGHEETQYF. The CDR3 nucleotides are TGTGCCAGCAGCGTAGGGGGACACGAAGAGACCCAGTACTTC.

A word on this clonotype: This sequence may be a read error, since a much larger clone differs from it by one base. No conserved phenylalanine or tryptophan ends this CDR3, so it is likely a read error. This chain joins TRBV11-3 and TRBJ2-1; D gene uncertain. The CDR3 has 12 residues. Deletions cut 2 bases from V and 6 bases from J, with 5 bases between. Germline V gene data show CDR1 as SGHNT and CDR2 as YENEEA. This CDR3 is CASSLNANEQFL. CDR3 DNA: TGTGCCAGCAGCTTAAATGCCAATGAGCAGTTCTTG.

This clonotype occurred many times. The CDR3 DNA sequence: TGCAGTGCGGAATCTAGTCTCGAGCAGTTCTTC. It yields the protein CSAESSLEQFF. V usage is TRBV20-1 and J usage is TRBJ2-1; D unresolved. V lost 6 bases and J lost 10, with 13 bases in between. The length of the CDR3 is 11 residues. The germline V gene encodes CDR1 DFQATT and CDR2 SNEGSKA (reference sequence).

As regards this clonotype: The germline gene is not matched at one end of the junction; a read error may be the cause. In DNA, the CDR3 is TGCAGCGTCGCCGGGACAGCTAAGCAAGAGACCCAGTACTTT. Encoded protein: CSVAGTAKQETQYF. The chain is built from TRBV29-1 and TRBJ2-5; 7 bases align to TRBD1. Germline CDR1 SQVTM, CDR2 ANQGSEA. The CDR3 length is 14 residues.

The table lists this clonotype with many counts. This rearrangement joins TRBV7-3 to TRBJ2-3; weak D call: TRBD2 (6 bases). In germline, CDR1 is SGHTA, CDR2 FQGTGA. The CDR3 length is 15 residues. Trimming pared 2 bases from V and 4 bases from J, leaving 13 bases between. For the CDR3, the DNA is TGTGCCAGCAGCTTATTTATGGGAGGTTCAGATACGCAGTATTTT. Its translation: CASSLFMGGSDTQYF.

This chain links TRBV6-1 with TRBJ1-5, with 9 bases aligning to TRBD1. Germline CDR1 reads MNHNS; CDR2 reads SASEGT. V was pared by 7 bases and J by 6 bases, with 7 bases of the junction left unmatched. There are 14 residues in the CDR3. For the CDR3, the DNA is TGTGCCAGCAACAGGGGGCATGGCAGTCAGCCCCAGCATTTT. This sequence encodes CASNRGHGSQPQHF.

A few counts support this clonotype. A much larger clone lies a single base off, so this may be a read error. The chain uses TRBV30 and TRBJ1-1; 7 nucleotides line up with TRBD1. CDR3 length: 14 amino acids. CDR1 and CDR2 (germline): GTSNPN, SVGIG (reference sequence). The CDR3 sequence: CTKKSRDSYTEAFF. CDR3 DNA: TGTACTAAGAAGTCCCGGGACAGCTACACTGAAGCTTTCTTT. Full variable domain (missing parts from reference TRBV30 and TRBJ1-1): SQTIHQWPATLVQPVGSPLSLECTVEGTSNPNLYWYRQAAGRGLQLLFYSVGIGQISSEVPQNLSASRPQDRQFILSSKKLLLSDSGFYLCTKKSRDSYTEAFFGQGTRLTVV.

Points on this clonotype: At one end the junction does not follow the germline gene, possibly because of a read error. The rearrangement links TRBV13 to TRBJ2-1, with D perhaps matching TRBD1 (5 bases). The CDR3 spans 16 residues. Germline V gene lookup returns CDR1 PRHDT and CDR2 FYEKMQ (reference sequence). In DNA form, the CDR3 reads TGTGCTAGCACGCCAAGGAGACAGACTTCCCACAATGAGCAGTTCTTC. As protein: CASTPRRQTSHNEQFF. Based on the CDR3 plus reference TRBV13 and TRBJ2-1, the full variable domain is AAGVIQSPRHLIKEKRETATLKCYPIPRHDTVYWYQQGPGQDPQFLISFYEKMQSDKGSIPDRFSAQQFSDYHSELNMSSLELGDSALYFCASTPRRQTSHNEQFFGPGTRLTVL.

In the case of this clonotype: Without the conserved terminal phenylalanine or tryptophan, this CDR3 likely stems from a read error. The rearrangement uses TRBV12-5 and TRBJ2-7, with 14 bases matching TRBD2. Per the germline V gene, CDR1 is LGHNT and CDR2 is FRNRAP. The CDR3 consists of 17 residues. The CDR3 DNA sequence: TGTGCTTGTGGCCCTGGACTAGCGGGAGGAACCTCCTACGAGCAGTACCTC. Translation gives CACGPGLAGGTSYEQYL.

There are many counts of this clonotype. The chain recombines TRBV6-1 with TRBJ2-7; the match to TRBD1 covers 9 bases. Losses at the gene ends were 6 bases for V and 4 bases for J; bases not matched to a gene: 7. CDR3 size: 14 residues. The germline V gene encodes CDR1 MNHNS and CDR2 SASEGT. In nucleotides, the CDR3 is TGTGCCAGCAGCCCCGGGACAGGGCATTACGAGCAGTACTTC. Its protein product is CASSPGTGHYEQYF.

This clonotype was recorded at least ten times. The rearrangement links TRBV6-6 to TRBJ1-6; D unclear. CDR1 is MNHNY, CDR2 SVGAGI, per germline (reference sequence). The germline V and J ends were trimmed by 6 bases and 7 bases, with 7 bases remaining between them. The CDR3 loop spans 12 amino acids. CDR3 amino acids: CASSPGNSPLHF. The CDR3 DNA is TGTGCCAGCAGCCCCGGGAATTCACCCCTCCACTTT.

This clonotype was picked up many times. The V gene is TRBV6-6, the J gene TRBJ1-1, with 7 positions matching TRBD1. The length of the CDR3 is 15 residues. The V and J ends lost 7 bases and 4 bases, in that order; junction bases with no gene match: 12. Germline CDR1 and CDR2: MNHNY and SVGAGI (reference sequence). CDR3 nucleotides: TGTGCCAGCAACCGGGGACAGAAAAGGGCCACTGAAGCTTTCTTT. Translation gives CASNRGQKRATEAFF.

With regard to this clonotype: It is likely a read error, because the conserved phenylalanine at the end of the CDR3 is missing. CDR3 in DNA: TGTGCTAGCAGTGCGGGGGGACCTCAAGGGACCCAGTACCTC. Its translation is CASSAGGPQGTQYL. The chain carries TRBV11-1 and TRBJ2-5; 8 bases line up with TRBD2. Germline V gene lookup returns CDR1 SGHAT and CDR2 FQDESV (reference sequence). CDR3 length: 14 residues.

This clonotype was recorded at least ten times. This chain joins TRBV6-2 or TRBV6-3 and TRBJ2-7, with 11 bases identical to TRBD2. The J segment lost 0 bases and the V segment lost 2 bases, leaving 0 bases of the junction unmatched. There are 15 residues in the CDR3. Per the germline V gene, CDR1 is MNHEY and CDR2 is SVGEGT. DNA for the CDR3: TGTGCCAGCAGTTACACTAGCGGGAGCTCCTACGAGCAGTACTTC. Amino acid sequence: CASSYTSGSSYEQYF.

About this clonotype itself: Sequence at one end of the junction differs from germline and may be a read error. This chain connects TRBV11-2 to TRBJ2-5; D possibly corresponds to TRBD2 (6 bases). CDR1 SGHAT and CDR2 FQNNGV come from the germline V gene. The length of the CDR3 is 15 residues. The CDR3 protein is CVGSPAGGDQETQYF. In nucleotides, the CDR3 is TGTGTCGGCAGCCCGGCCGGAGGGGACCAAGAGACACAGTACTTC.

This clonotype is a singleton in its sample. The V gene is TRBV6-5, the J gene TRBJ2-6; unclear D gene. The V end lost 5 bases, the J end lost 4 bases, and 9 bases lay between the germline ends. Germline CDR1 and CDR2: MNHEY and SVGAGI. This CDR3 comprises 14 residues. The CDR3 sequence: CASSRGAGANVLTF. CDR3 coding DNA: TGTGCCAGCAGTAGAGGAGCAGGGGCCAACGTCCTGACTTTC.

A single count supports this clonotype. Relative to the germline gene, one junction end is altered; a read error may explain this. The rearrangement uses TRBV13 and TRBJ2-3; 7 bases line up with TRBD2. The CDR3 is 16 amino acids. The V gene's germline CDR1 is PRHDT and CDR2 FYEKMQ (reference sequence). CDR3 region: CVSSLGTGGGPDKQYF. The CDR3 DNA sequence: TGTGTCAGCAGCTTAGGAACGGGAGGAGGGCCAGATAAGCAGTATTTT.

This sequence joins TRBV20-1 and TRBJ2-1, with D hard to call. Trimming cost V 1 base and J 6 bases, with 7 bases left between them. The CDR3 runs to 12 residues. Per the germline V gene, CDR1 is DFQATT and CDR2 is SNEGSKA (reference sequence). The CDR3: CSARVIGNEQFF. In nucleotides, the CDR3 is TGCAGTGCTAGAGTCATCGGCAATGAGCAGTTCTTC.

The chain has TRBV4-1 and TRBJ2-5; D is undetermined. Germline V gene data show CDR1 as MGHRA and CDR2 as YSYEKL. The germline V and J ends were trimmed by 4 bases and 1 base, with 13 bases remaining between them. The CDR3 has 15 amino acids. The CDR3 reads CASSPSRTPQETQYF. CDR3 bases: TGCGCCAGCAGCCCGTCGAGGACCCCCCAAGAGACCCAGTACTTC.

In regard to this clonotype: The junction shows a germline mismatch at one end, possibly a read error. This chain links TRBV7-8 with TRBJ2-2, with a possible D match to TRBD1 (6 bases). CDR1 is SGHVS, CDR2 FQNEAQ, per germline. This CDR3 has 17 amino acids. The CDR3 region is CASSVSRGGFITRELLF. CDR3 nucleotides: TGTGCCAGCAGCGTTTCCAGAGGGGGATTTATCACCAGGGAGCTGCTTTTT. Combining the CDR3 with reference TRBV7-8 and TRBJ2-2 gives the whole variable domain GAGVSQSPRYKVAKRGQDVALRCDPISGHVSLFWYQQALGQGPEFLTYFQNEAQLDKSGLPSDRFFAERPEGSVSTLKIQRTQQEDSAVYLCASSVSRGGFITRELLFGEGSRLTVL.

This clonotype was picked up a small number of times. No conserved phenylalanine or tryptophan is present at the end of the CDR3, so a read error is the likely explanation. The rearrangement uses TRBV5-1 and TRBJ1-5; D gene ambiguous. CDR1 SGHRS and CDR2 YFSETQ come from the germline V gene. This CDR3 is 14 amino acids long. V lost 2 bases to trimming and J lost 5 bases, with 11 bases between them. In DNA, the CDR3 is TGCGCCAGCAGCTTCAATGGTGAGGATCAGCCCCAGCATTCT. This codes for CASSFNGEDQPQHS.